These 29 T cell receptor beta chains share one sample of origin, sequenced in a study of cytomegalovirus exposure and HLA in healthy donors. It was with 60 Vbeta and 13 Jbeta primers that the PCR ran. Some clones are missing from TCRdb's copy, which holds only in-frame ones; the method was immunoSEQ multiplex PCR. The data contain about 90,000 clones, about 70% of them singletons. Sequenced material: PBMCs. All receptors derive from a man aged 25 to 45 in good health and CMV-seronegative.

This chain connects TRBV9 to TRBJ1-1; D unclear. In germline, CDR1 is SGDLS, CDR2 YYNGEE. The CDR3 runs 13 residues. V was pared by 6 bases and J by 9 bases, with 18 bases between. DNA of the CDR3: TGTGCCAGCACCGGGTTGGTAAGCGTAAAAGCTTTCTTT. Translated: CASTGLVSVKAFF.

V and J are TRBV4-3 and TRBJ1-4; D gene ambiguous. V lost 3 bases, J lost 8 bases, and 10 bases lay in between. Germline lookup yields CDR1 LGHNA and CDR2 YSLEER. There are 13 residues in the CDR3. The CDR3 is CASSQEIREKLFF. The CDR3 DNA reads TGCGCCAGCAGCCAGGAGATTCGGGAAAAACTGTTTTTT.

V is TRBV29-1 and J is TRBJ2-7; D possibly corresponds to TRBD1 (6 bases). Germline CDR1 SQVTM, CDR2 ANQGSEA. The CDR3 contains 12 residues. Trimming removed 6 bases from V and 3 bases from J, with 12 bases in between. The CDR3 is CSVTGQIYEQYF. CDR3 nucleotide sequence: TGCAGCGTGACCGGACAGATCTACGAGCAGTACTTC.

This clone was seen a handful of times. The rearrangement joins TRBV15 to TRBJ1-5; 7 nucleotides line up with TRBD1. There are 18 residues in the CDR3. Germline trimming cut 3 bases from V and 0 bases from J; bases unmatched to any gene: 11. Germline assignment: CDR1 LNHNV and CDR2 YYDKDF (reference sequence). The CDR3: CATSRTGTELYSNQPQHF. CDR3 in DNA: TGTGCCACCAGCAGGACCGGGACAGAATTATATAGCAATCAGCCCCAGCATTTT.

The DNA for the CDR3 is TGCGCCAGCAGCCTAGCGGGGACGGAGCAGTTCTTC. This sequence encodes CASSLAGTEQFF. The V gene is TRBV5-1, the J gene TRBJ2-1; TRBD2 matches 9 bases. Germline V gene lookup returns CDR1 SGHRS and CDR2 YFSETQ. The CDR3 totals 12 residues. Trimming at V came to 4 bases and at J to 10 bases, leaving 3 bases not matched to a gene.

The CDR3 DNA is TGTGCCAGCAGCGTCGGGTATACCTACGAGCAGTACTTC. This codes for CASSVGYTYEQYF. The V and J genes are TRBV9 and TRBJ2-7; the D is unclear. This CDR3 spans 13 amino acids. Germline CDR1 reads SGDLS; CDR2 reads YYNGEE. Trimming shortened V by 2 bases and J by 2 bases, and 8 bases separated the two germline ends.

The rearrangement links TRBV27 to TRBJ2-1; no definite D call. The germline gives CDR1 MNHEY, CDR2 SMNVEV (reference sequence). The CDR3 length is 12 residues. Trimming removed 5 bases from V and 7 bases from J, with 9 bases in between. For the CDR3, the DNA is TGTGCCAGCAGTCCGAGTTGGAATGAGCAGTTCTTC. Protein: CASSPSWNEQFF.

The count of this clone is one. The V gene is TRBV9, the J gene TRBJ1-1; D unclear. The V gene's germline CDR1 is SGDLS and CDR2 YYNGEE. V lost 3 bases to trimming and J lost 11 bases, with 17 bases between them. CDR3 length: 13 amino acids. CDR3: CASSGIRSRFAFF. As DNA, the CDR3 is TGTGCCAGCAGCGGTATCCGGTCGCGGTTCGCTTTCTTT.

The chain recombines TRBV30 with TRBJ1-2; possible D gene TRBD1, 6 bases. The V end was cut by 0 bases, the J end by 2 bases, with 10 bases between. Germline V gene lookup returns CDR1 GTSNPN and CDR2 SVGIG (reference sequence). The CDR3 spans 14 residues. CDR3 DNA: TGTGCCTGGAGTGTATTGGGGGCCAACTATGGCTACACCTTC. Its translation: CAWSVLGANYGYTF.

This clone appeared a single time. The chain couples TRBV19 to TRBJ2-3; 12 bases are shared with TRBD2. The CDR3 covers 14 residues. The V gene's germline CDR1 is LNHDA and CDR2 SQIVND (reference sequence). J gave up 6 bases and V 6 bases, and 4 bases lay outside the gene matches. Written as DNA, the CDR3 is TGTGCCAGTAGGCCTAGCGGGGGGGCGGATACGCAGTATTTT. It specifies CASRPSGGADTQYF.

This sequence joins TRBV9 and TRBJ2-2, with 12 bases lining up with TRBD2. CDR3 length equals 16 residues. Germline-derived CDR1 and CDR2 are SGDLS and YYNGEE. Trimming took 5 bases from V and 4 from J; bases not matched to a gene: 6. The CDR3 loop reads CASRDRLAGATGELFF. The CDR3 bases are TGTGCCAGCAGGGATCGACTAGCGGGGGCCACCGGGGAGCTGTTTTTT.

J is TRBJ1-1 and V is TRBV5-1, with 8 bases aligning to TRBD1. This CDR3 is 15 amino acids long. Germline values: CDR1 SGHRS, CDR2 YFSETQ. J gave up 4 bases and V 4 bases, and 9 bases lay outside the gene matches. CDR3 bases: TGCGCCAGCAGCGGAGGGACAGGTGGGCTCACTGAAGCTTTCTTT. As protein: CASSGGTGGLTEAFF.

In this sample, this clone turned up a few times. The chain joins TRBV5-6 to TRBJ2-1; D gene uncertain. Trimming took off 4 bases at V and 6 bases at J, with 8 bases between the two ends. The germline V gene encodes CDR1 SGHDT and CDR2 YYEEEE. This CDR3 spans 12 amino acids. This CDR3 is CASSRRSNEQFF. The CDR3 DNA reads as TGTGCCAGCAGCCGCCGGAGCAATGAGCAGTTCTTC.

The rearrangement uses TRBV15 and TRBJ1-2; D gene uncertain. The CDR3 loop spans 13 amino acids. CDR1 LNHNV and CDR2 YYDKDF come from the germline V gene (reference sequence). The V and J ends lost 3 bases and 6 bases respectively, with 11 bases between them. The CDR3 nucleotides are TGTGCCACCAGCAGCCTACCGGGAAATGGCTACACCTTC. Encoded protein: CATSSLPGNGYTF.

This clone occurred a few times. The chain links TRBV28 to TRBJ2-7; TRBD1 matches 8 bases. Germline CDR1 reads MDHEN; CDR2 reads SYDVKM. The ends lost 4 bases at V and 3 bases at J; junction bases unmatched: 5. The CDR3 extends over 14 amino acids. The CDR3 DNA reads TGTGCCAGCAGTTACGGACAGGGTGGCTACGAGCAGTACTTC. This translates into CASSYGQGGYEQYF.

J is TRBJ1-3 and V is TRBV4-3; TRBD1 aligns across 7 bases. Germline CDR1 LGHNA, CDR2 YSLEER. CDR3 length: 16 residues. With 4 bases clipped from V and 1 base from J, the junction kept 7 bases outside the gene matches. In DNA form, the CDR3 reads TGCGCCAGCAGCCGTGACACGGGACAGTCTGGAAACACCATATATTTT. Protein sequence: CASSRDTGQSGNTIYF.

The rearrangement links TRBV9 to TRBJ2-7, with D perhaps TRBD1 (6 bases). V was cut by 0 bases and J by 4 bases, with 11 bases left in between. Per germline, CDR1 SGDLS and CDR2 YYNGEE. This CDR3 contains 14 residues. The CDR3 is CASSVGTEIYEQYF. CDR3 in DNA: TGTGCCAGCAGCGTAGGGACAGAGATTTACGAGCAGTACTTC.

The V call is TRBV27, the J call TRBJ1-4, with TRBD1 matching 7 bases. From germline, CDR1 is MNHEY and CDR2 SMNVEV (reference sequence). The CDR3 has 15 residues. The V gene end was trimmed by 0 bases and the J gene end by 8 bases; junction bases not matched to a gene: 6. The CDR3 DNA reads TGTGCCAGCAGTTTATCCCGACAGGGTGGGGAAAAACTGTTTTTT. Amino acid sequence: CASSLSRQGGEKLFF. Supplemented by reference TRBV27 and TRBJ1-4, the full variable domain reads EAQVTQNPRYLITVTGKKLTVTCSQNMNHEYMSWYRQDPGLGLRQIYYSMNVEVTDKGDVPEGYKVSRKEKRNFPLILESPSPNQTSLYFCASSLSRQGGEKLFFGSGTQLSVL.

The gene calls are TRBV27 and TRBJ2-3; D is possibly TRBD2 (6 bases). Germline V CDR1 and CDR2: MNHEY, SMNVEV (reference sequence). The CDR3 spans 13 residues. Trimming took off 5 bases at V and 14 bases at J, with 20 bases between the two ends. The CDR3 nucleotides read TGTGCCAGCAGTCCTATCGCCGGGACTCACGCGTATTTT. This codes for CASSPIAGTHAYF.

This rearrangement joins TRBV5-6 to TRBJ2-7; D might be TRBD1 (6 bases). The V gene's germline CDR1 is SGHDT and CDR2 YYEEEE. With 0 bases removed from V and 3 bases from J, the gap between germline ends came to 13 bases. The CDR3 extends over 15 amino acids. The CDR3 DNA is TGTGCCAGCAGCTTGGCCCCGACAGGTTTCTACGAGCAGTACTTC. This codes for CASSLAPTGFYEQYF.

V usage is TRBV6-1 and J usage is TRBJ1-5, with D hard to call. Trimming pared 6 bases from V and 7 bases from J, leaving 10 bases between. This CDR3 comprises 12 residues. CDR1 and CDR2 from the germline V gene are MNHNS and SASEGT. The CDR3 DNA reads as TGTGCCAGCAGAGAGTCTCAACAGCCCCAGCATTTT. It translates to CASRESQQPQHF.

The V call is TRBV25-1, the J call TRBJ1-1; no clear D gene. CDR1 and CDR2 (germline): MGHDK, SYGVNS. V shed 4 bases and J shed 1 base, with 7 bases lying between them. The CDR3 consists of 13 residues. CDR3 bases: TGTGCCAGCAGTGCAACAAAGAACACTGAAGCTTTCTTT. It yields the protein CASSATKNTEAFF. The whole variable domain, remainder taken from reference TRBV25-1 and TRBJ1-1, is EADIYQTPRYLVIGTGKKITLECSQTMGHDKMYWYQQDPGMELHLIHYSYGVNSTEKGDLSSESTVSRIRTEHFPLTLESARPSHTSQYLCASSATKNTEAFFGQGTRLTVV.

This rearrangement joins TRBV27 to TRBJ2-5; 10 nucleotides line up with TRBD1. Germline lookup yields CDR1 MNHEY and CDR2 SMNVEV (reference sequence). This CDR3 spans 16 amino acids. Germline trimming cut 5 bases from V and 3 bases from J; bases unmatched to any gene: 9. The CDR3 region has the DNA TGTGCCAGCAGTCCACACCCGGGACAGGGGAAAGAGACCCAGTACTTC. It is translated as CASSPHPGQGKETQYF.

This rearrangement joins TRBV9 to TRBJ2-5; TRBD1 matches at 8 bases. CDR1 SGDLS and CDR2 YYNGEE come from the germline V gene. The CDR3 is made up of 17 amino acids. V lost 5 bases, J lost 1 base, and 13 bases stayed unmatched. The CDR3 protein is CASSPAPRTGIQETQYF. As DNA, the CDR3 is TGTGCCAGCAGTCCAGCCCCCCGGACAGGGATCCAAGAGACCCAGTACTTC.

The chain employs TRBV7-3 and TRBJ1-2, with 8 bases lining up with TRBD1. This CDR3 has 14 amino acids. The germline gives CDR1 SGHTA, CDR2 FQGTGA. V shed 5 bases, J shed 6 bases, and the junction held 8 bases outside the gene matches. The CDR3: CASSPTGTGDGYTF. CDR3 DNA: TGTGCCAGCAGCCCTACCGGGACAGGAGATGGCTACACCTTC. The complete variable domain, with remaining parts taken from reference TRBV7-3 and TRBJ1-2, reads GAGVSQTPSNKVTEKGKYVELRCDPISGHTALYWYRQSLGQGPEFLIYFQGTGAADDSGLPNDRFFAVRPEGSVSTLKIQRTERGDSAVYLCASSPTGTGDGYTFGSGTRLTVV.

This clone showed up just a few times. The rearrangement links TRBV9 to TRBJ2-2, with D perhaps TRBD2 (6 bases). Germline V CDR1 and CDR2: SGDLS, YYNGEE. The CDR3 is 14 amino acids. Trimming took 2 bases from V and 5 from J, leaving 10 bases between them. As DNA, the CDR3 is TGTGCCAGCAGCGTTGGCGGGGTGACCGGGGAGCTGTTTTTT. Translated, it gives CASSVGGVTGELFF.

J is TRBJ2-7 and V is TRBV5-4; perhaps TRBD2 as D (6 bases). The CDR3 covers 14 residues. The V and J ends lost 4 bases and 0 bases respectively, with 11 bases between them. The germline V gene has CDR1 SGHNT and CDR2 YYREEE (reference sequence). CDR3 protein: CASSRRDSSYEQYF. Here the CDR3 DNA reads TGTGCCAGCAGCCGCCGGGACTCCTCCTACGAGCAGTACTTC. Drawing the rest from reference TRBV5-4 and TRBJ2-7, the complete variable domain is ETGVTQSPTHLIKTRGQQVTLRCSSQSGHNTVSWYQQALGQGPQFIFQYYREEENGRGNFPPRFSGLQFPNYSSELNVNALELDDSALYLCASSRRDSSYEQYFGPGTRLTVT.

This clone is a singleton in its sample. The V call is TRBV4-3, the J call TRBJ1-1; maybe TRBD1 (6 bases). V lost 1 base and J lost 5, with 17 bases in between. CDR1 and CDR2 from the germline V gene are LGHNA and YSLEER. This CDR3 region has 16 residues. Here the CDR3 reads CASSQGPLQGGTEAFF. Here the CDR3 DNA reads TGCGCCAGCAGCCAAGGCCCCCTACAGGGAGGGACTGAAGCTTTCTTT.

V usage is TRBV30 and J usage is TRBJ1-2, with D perhaps TRBD1 (6 bases). Germline CDR1 and CDR2: GTSNPN and SVGIG (reference sequence). The germline V and J ends were trimmed by 4 bases and 5 bases, with 11 bases remaining between them. The CDR3 has 12 residues. The CDR3 region is CAWTSTGYGYTF. The CDR3 DNA reads as TGTGCCTGGACCTCTACAGGGTATGGCTACACCTTC.